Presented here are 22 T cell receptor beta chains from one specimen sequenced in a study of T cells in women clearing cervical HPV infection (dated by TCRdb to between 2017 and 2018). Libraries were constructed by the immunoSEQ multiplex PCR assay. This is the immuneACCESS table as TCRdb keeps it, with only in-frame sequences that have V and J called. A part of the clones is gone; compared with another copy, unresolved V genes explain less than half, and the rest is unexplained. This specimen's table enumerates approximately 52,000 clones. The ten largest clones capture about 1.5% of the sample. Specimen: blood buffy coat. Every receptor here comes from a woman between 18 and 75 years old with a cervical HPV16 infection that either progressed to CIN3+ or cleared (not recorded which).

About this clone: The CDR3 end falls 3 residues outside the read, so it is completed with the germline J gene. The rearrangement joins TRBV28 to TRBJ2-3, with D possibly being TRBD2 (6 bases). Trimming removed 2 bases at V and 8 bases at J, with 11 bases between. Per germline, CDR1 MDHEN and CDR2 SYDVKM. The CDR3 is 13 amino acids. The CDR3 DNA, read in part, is TGTGCCAGCAGTTTAAGACTAGTCGCTACG. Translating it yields CASSLRLVAT. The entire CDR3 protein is CASSLRLVATQYF.

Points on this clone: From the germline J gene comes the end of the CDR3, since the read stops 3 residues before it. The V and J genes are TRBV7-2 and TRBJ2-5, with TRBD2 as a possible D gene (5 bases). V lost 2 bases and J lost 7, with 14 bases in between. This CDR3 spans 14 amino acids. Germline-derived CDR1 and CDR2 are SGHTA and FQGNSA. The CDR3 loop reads CASSLTSTEGTQYF. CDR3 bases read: TGTGCCAGCAGCTTAACTTCGACCGAGGGGACC.

The CDR3 loop reads CASSGTSYEQYF. The sequenced CDR3 bases are TGTGCCAGCAGTGGCACGAGCTACGAG. V is TRBV11-2 and J is TRBJ2-7; no definite D call. The CDR3 end falls 3 residues outside the read, so it is completed with the germline J gene. The CDR3 is 12 residues long. V was clipped by 6 bases and J by 3 bases, with 9 bases between them. Per the germline V gene, CDR1 is SGHAT and CDR2 is FQNNGV. Combining the CDR3 with reference TRBV11-2 and TRBJ2-7 gives the whole variable domain EAGVAQSPRYKIIEKRQSVAFWCNPISGHATLYWYQQILGQGPKLLIQFQNNGVVDDSQLPKDRFSAERLKGVDSTLKIQPAKLEDSAVYLCASSGTSYEQYFGPGTRLTVT.

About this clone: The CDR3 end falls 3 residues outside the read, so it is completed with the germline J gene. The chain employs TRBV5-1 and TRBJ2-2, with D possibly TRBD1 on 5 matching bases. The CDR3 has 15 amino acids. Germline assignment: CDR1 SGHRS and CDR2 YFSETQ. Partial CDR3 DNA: TGCGCCAGCAGCCGTATCGACAGCCCTCGGCGCGAG. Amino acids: CASSRIDSPRRE. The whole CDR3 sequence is CASSRIDSPRRELFF.

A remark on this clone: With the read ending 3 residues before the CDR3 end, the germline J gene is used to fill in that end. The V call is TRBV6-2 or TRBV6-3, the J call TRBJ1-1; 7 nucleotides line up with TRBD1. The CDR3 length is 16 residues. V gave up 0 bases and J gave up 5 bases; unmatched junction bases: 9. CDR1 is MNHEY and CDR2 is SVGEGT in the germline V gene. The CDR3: CASSYSGGSLGTEAFF. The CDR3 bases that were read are TGTGCCAGCAGTTACTCAGGGGGCTCGTTGGGTACTGAA.

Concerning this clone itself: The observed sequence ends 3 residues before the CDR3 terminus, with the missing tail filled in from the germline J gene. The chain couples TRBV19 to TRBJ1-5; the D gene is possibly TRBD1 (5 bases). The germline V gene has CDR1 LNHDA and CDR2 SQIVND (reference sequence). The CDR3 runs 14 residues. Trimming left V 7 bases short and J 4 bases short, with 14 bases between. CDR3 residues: CASKLNGANQPQHF. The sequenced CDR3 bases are TGTGCCAGTAAATTAAATGGGGCGAATCAGCCC. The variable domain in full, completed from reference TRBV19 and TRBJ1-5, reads DGGITQSPKYLFRKEGQNVTLSCEQNLNHDAMYWYRQDPGQGLRLIYYSQIVNDFQKGDIAEGYSVSREKKESFPLTVTSAQKNPTAFYLCASKLNGANQPQHFGDGTRLSIL.

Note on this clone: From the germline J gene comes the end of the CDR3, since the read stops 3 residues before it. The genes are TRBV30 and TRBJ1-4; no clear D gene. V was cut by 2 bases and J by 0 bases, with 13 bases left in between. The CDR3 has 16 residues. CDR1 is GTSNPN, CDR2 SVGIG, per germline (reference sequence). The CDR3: CAWSLPYSATNEKLFF. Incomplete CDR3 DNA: TGTGCCTGGAGTCTCCCCTACAGTGCAACTAATGAAAAA.

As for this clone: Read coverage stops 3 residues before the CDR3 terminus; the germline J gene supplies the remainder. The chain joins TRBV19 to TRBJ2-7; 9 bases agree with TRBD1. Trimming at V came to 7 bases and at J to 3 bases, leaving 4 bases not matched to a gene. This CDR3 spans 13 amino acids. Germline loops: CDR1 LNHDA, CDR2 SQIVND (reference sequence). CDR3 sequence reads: CASTPGQGYEQYF. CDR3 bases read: TGTGCCAGTACCCCGGGACAGGGCTACGAG.

Incomplete CDR3 DNA: TGCAGTGCTAGTTCGGGACAGGGGGCCGGCACCGGGGAG. It is translated as CSASSGQGAGTGE. The complete CDR3 protein is CSASSGQGAGTGELFF. This rearrangement joins TRBV20-1 to TRBJ2-2, with 12 positions matching TRBD1. The read falls 3 residues short of the CDR3 end, and the missing part is taken from the germline J gene. The CDR3 contains 16 residues. J gave up 4 bases and V 3 bases, and 6 bases lay outside the gene matches. Germline V gene sequence: CDR1 DFQATT, CDR2 SNEGSKA (reference sequence).

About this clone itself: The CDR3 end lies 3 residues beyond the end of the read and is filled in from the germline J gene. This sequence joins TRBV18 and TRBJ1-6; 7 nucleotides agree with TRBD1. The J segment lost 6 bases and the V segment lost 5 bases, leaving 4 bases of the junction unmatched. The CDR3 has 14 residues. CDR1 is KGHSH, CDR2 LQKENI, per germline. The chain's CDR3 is CASSAGTVNSPLHF. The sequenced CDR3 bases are TGTGCCAGCTCAGCCGGGACAGTTAATTCACCC.

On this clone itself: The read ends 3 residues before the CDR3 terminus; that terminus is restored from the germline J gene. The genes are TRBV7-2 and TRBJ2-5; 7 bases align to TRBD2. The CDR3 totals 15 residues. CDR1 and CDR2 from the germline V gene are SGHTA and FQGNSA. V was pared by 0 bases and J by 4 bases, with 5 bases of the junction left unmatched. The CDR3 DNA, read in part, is TGTGCCAGCAGCTTAGCGGGGGGGTACATAGAGACC. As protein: CASSLAGGYIET. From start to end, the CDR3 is CASSLAGGYIETQYF.

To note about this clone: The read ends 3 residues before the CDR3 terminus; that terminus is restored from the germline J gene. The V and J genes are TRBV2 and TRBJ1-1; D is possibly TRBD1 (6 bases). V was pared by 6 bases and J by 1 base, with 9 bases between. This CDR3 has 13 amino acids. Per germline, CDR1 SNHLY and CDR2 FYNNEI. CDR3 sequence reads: CASSTGTNTEAFF. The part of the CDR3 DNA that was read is TGTGCCAGCAGCACAGGGACGAACACTGAA.

The chain's CDR3 is CASSPHQDFAKNIQYF. The CDR3 DNA, read in part, is TGTGCCAGTAGTCCGCACCAGGATTTTGCCAAAAACATT. The chain links TRBV19 to TRBJ2-4; D is uncertain. The read falls 3 residues short of the CDR3 end, and the missing part is taken from the germline J gene. Trimming cost V 5 bases and J 1 base, with 15 bases left between them. The CDR3 has 16 amino acids. Looked up from germline, CDR1 is LNHDA and CDR2 is SQIVND (reference sequence).

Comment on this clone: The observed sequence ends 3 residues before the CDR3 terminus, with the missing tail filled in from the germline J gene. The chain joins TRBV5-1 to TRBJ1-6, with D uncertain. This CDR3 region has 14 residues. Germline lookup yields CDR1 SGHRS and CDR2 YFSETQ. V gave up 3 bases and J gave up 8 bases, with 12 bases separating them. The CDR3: CASSWHARDSPLHF. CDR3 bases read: TGCGCCAGCAGCTGGCACGCCCGGGATTCACCC.

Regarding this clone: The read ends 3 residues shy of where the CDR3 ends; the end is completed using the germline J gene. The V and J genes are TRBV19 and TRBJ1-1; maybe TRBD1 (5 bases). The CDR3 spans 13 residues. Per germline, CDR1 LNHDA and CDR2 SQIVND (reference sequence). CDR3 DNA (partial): TGTGCCAGTAGTCCCCAACTGACAGCGGAA. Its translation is CASSPQLTAE. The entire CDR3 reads CASSPQLTAEAFF. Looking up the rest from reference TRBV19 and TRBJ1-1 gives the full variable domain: DGGITQSPKYLFRKEGQNVTLSCEQNLNHDAMYWYRQDPGQGLRLIYYSQIVNDFQKGDIAEGYSVSREKKESFPLTVTSAQKNPTAFYLCASSPQLTAEAFFGQGTRLTVV.

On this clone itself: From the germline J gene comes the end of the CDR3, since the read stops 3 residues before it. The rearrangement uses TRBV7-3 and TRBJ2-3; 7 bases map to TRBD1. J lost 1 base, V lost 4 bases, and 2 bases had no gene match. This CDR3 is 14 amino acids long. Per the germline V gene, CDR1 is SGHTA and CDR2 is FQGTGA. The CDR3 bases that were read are TGTGCCAGCAGCTCCCAGGGGGGCACAGATACG. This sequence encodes CASSSQGGTDT. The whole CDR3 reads CASSSQGGTDTQYF.

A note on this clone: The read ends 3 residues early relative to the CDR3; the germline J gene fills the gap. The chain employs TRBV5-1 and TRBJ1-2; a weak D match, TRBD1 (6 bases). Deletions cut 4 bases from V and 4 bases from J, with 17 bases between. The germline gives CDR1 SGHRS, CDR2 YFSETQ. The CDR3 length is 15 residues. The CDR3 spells CASSMGGGRRYGYTF. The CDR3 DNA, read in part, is TGCGCCAGCAGCATGGGCGGGGGGCGGCGCTATGGC.

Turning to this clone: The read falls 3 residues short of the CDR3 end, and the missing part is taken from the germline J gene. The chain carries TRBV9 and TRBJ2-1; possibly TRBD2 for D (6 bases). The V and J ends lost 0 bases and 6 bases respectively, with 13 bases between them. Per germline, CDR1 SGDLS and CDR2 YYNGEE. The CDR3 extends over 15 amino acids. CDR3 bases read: TGTGCCAGCAGCGTAGTCAAGACTAGTTCCAATGAG. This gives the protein CASSVVKTSSNE. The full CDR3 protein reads CASSVVKTSSNEQFF.

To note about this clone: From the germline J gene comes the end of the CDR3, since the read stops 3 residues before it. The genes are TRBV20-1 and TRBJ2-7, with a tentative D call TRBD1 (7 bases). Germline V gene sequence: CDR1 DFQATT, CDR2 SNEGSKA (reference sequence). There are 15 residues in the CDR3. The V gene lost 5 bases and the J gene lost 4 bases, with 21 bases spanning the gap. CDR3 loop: CSAPRRDSRGYEQYF. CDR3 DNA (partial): TGCAGTGCTCCGAGGCGGGACAGTAGGGGTTACGAG.

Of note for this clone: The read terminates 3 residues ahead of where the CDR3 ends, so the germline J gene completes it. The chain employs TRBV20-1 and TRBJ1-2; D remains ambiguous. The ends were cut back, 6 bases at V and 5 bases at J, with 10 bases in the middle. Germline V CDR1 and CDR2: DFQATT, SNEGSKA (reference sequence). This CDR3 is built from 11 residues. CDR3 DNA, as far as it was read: TGCAGTGCGGTCCCAGGATATGGC. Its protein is CSAVPGYG. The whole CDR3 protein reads CSAVPGYGYTF.

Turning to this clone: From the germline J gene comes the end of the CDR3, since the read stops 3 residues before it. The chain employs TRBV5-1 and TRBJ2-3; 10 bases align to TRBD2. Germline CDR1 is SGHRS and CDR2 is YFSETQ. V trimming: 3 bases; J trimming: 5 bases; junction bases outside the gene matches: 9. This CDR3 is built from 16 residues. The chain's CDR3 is CASSSSLAGVGDTQYF. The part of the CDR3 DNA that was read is TGCGCCAGCAGCTCGTCTCTAGCGGGGGTCGGAGATACG.

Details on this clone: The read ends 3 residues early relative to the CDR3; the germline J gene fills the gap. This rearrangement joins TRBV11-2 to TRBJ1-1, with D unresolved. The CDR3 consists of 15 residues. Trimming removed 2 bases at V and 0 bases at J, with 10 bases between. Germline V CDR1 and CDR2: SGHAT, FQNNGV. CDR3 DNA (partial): TGTGCCAGCAGCTTAATATCGGGTTTGAACACTGAA. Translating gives CASSLISGLNTE. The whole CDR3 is CASSLISGLNTEAFF.